This T cell receptor (beta chain) was captured by sequencing in a study of blood T cell repertoires in COVID-19. Per germline, CDR1 SGHKS and CDR2 YYEKEE (reference sequence). The V gene end was trimmed by 4 bases and the J gene end by 3 bases; junction bases not matched to a gene: 13. The CDR3 runs 17 residues. This clone has just one count. Sequencing used immunoSEQ multiplex PCR; TCRdb keeps in-frame clones, though not all of them. The data contain 120,000 to 150,000 clones, over 80% of them singletons. This sequence originates from a young man with COVID-19, enrolled during active disease. Sample: peripheral blood. The chain links TRBV5-5 to TRBJ1-3; 7 nucleotides align to TRBD1. CDR3 loop: CASSDFRERTGGNTIYF. Here the CDR3 DNA reads TGTGCCAGCAGCGATTTTAGGGAAAGGACAGGTGGAAACACCATATATTTT.